This T cell receptor beta chain originates from a study of cytomegalovirus exposure and HLA in healthy donors. Study-wide results and limits: In vitro experiments confirmed that a few CMV-associated chains were specific for CMV antigens.

V shed 3 bases and J shed 2 bases, with 7 bases lying between them. The CDR3 consists of 13 residues. Germline CDR1 is MNHEY and CDR2 is SMNVEV (reference sequence). The PCR used 60 Vbeta and 13 Jbeta primers. Clones were sequenced by immunoSEQ multiplex PCR, and TCRdb holds only the in-frame ones, with some missing. The profile shows about 59,000 clones, around 80% of them singletons. To note about this clone: Its target is not known.

The sequencing input was PBMCs. The receptor's source is a woman between 40 and 50 years old in good health and CMV-seronegative. V and J are TRBV27 and TRBJ1-2; no clear D. The CDR3 here is CASSLRENYGYTF. The CDR3 coding sequence is TGTGCCAGCAGTTTGAGAGAGAACTATGGCTACACCTTC.